The 28 T cell receptor beta chains below all came from one sample that was sequenced in a study of cytomegalovirus exposure and HLA in healthy donors. The PCR employed 60 Vbeta primers together with 13 Jbeta primers. Using immunoSEQ multiplex PCR, the repertoire was profiled, and TCRdb retains in-frame clones only, with some absent. The sample yields 120,000 to 150,000 clones, nearly 85% seen once. The source material was PBMCs. Every receptor here comes from a male donor in good health and CMV-seronegative.

CDR3 loop: CASSLQGGTYGYTF. The CDR3 DNA follows: TGTGCCAGCAGCTTGCAGGGGGGAACCTATGGCTACACCTTC. The rearrangement joins TRBV5-8 to TRBJ1-2, with 7 bases identical to TRBD1. V trimming: 1 base; J trimming: 4 bases; junction bases outside the gene matches: 4. The CDR3 has 14 residues. Germline V gives CDR1 SGHTS, CDR2 YDEGEE.

This chain joins TRBV5-1 and TRBJ1-6; TRBD1 might be the D (6 bases). V was clipped by 0 bases and J by 1 base, with 8 bases between them. The CDR3 runs to 16 residues. CDR1 SGHRS and CDR2 YFSETQ come from the germline V gene. CDR3 region: CASSLGQGSYNSPLHF. The CDR3 DNA follows: TGCGCCAGCAGCTTGGGTCAGGGGTCCTATAATTCACCCCTCCACTTT.

This clone was detected a few times. This rearrangement joins TRBV6-6 to TRBJ1-6; D is undetermined. The CDR3 runs 14 residues. Germline loops: CDR1 MNHNY, CDR2 SVGAGI (reference sequence). The germline V and J ends were trimmed by 6 bases and 0 bases, with 6 bases remaining between them. The CDR3 DNA reads as TGTGCCAGCAGCTTCAGCTCCTATAATTCACCCCTCCACTTT. Encoded protein: CASSFSSYNSPLHF.

V is TRBV29-1 and J is TRBJ1-1; D gene ambiguous. This CDR3 comprises 12 residues. V gave up 6 bases and J gave up 4 bases, with 12 bases separating them. The germline V gene encodes CDR1 SQVTM and CDR2 ANQGSEA. CDR3 loop: CSVVVGSTEAFF. The CDR3 DNA follows: TGCAGCGTAGTAGTGGGGAGCACTGAAGCTTTCTTT.

The rearrangement links TRBV14 to TRBJ1-1, with D possibly being TRBD1 (5 bases). The CDR3 spans 17 residues. Trimming took off 4 bases at V and 0 bases at J, with 18 bases between the two ends. Looked up from germline, CDR1 is SGHDN and CDR2 is FVKESK. The CDR3 reads CASSPVPGKGMNTEAFF. The CDR3, as DNA: TGTGCCAGCAGCCCTGTACCAGGGAAGGGCATGAACACTGAAGCTTTCTTT.

This CDR3 is CASSFQAVGPSPLHF. CDR3 DNA: TGTGCCAGCAGTTTCCAGGCCGTTGGGCCTTCACCCCTCCACTTT. The rearrangement uses TRBV2 and TRBJ1-6; D not resolved. Germline V gives CDR1 SNHLY, CDR2 FYNNEI. V was trimmed by 5 bases and J by 9 bases, leaving 17 bases between them. The CDR3 has 15 amino acids.

J is TRBJ1-3 and V is TRBV29-1; D remains ambiguous. Germline CDR1 SQVTM, CDR2 ANQGSEA. This CDR3 has 12 amino acids. Trimming pared 6 bases from V and 0 bases from J, leaving 6 bases between. The CDR3 DNA is TGCAGCGTCGCCAGCTCTGGAAACACCATATATTTT. It encodes CSVASSGNTIYF.

V gene TRBV6-4 combines with J gene TRBJ2-4, with D possibly being TRBD1 (5 bases). CDR3 length: 16 residues. Trimming shortened V by 3 bases and J by 0 bases, and 12 bases separated the two germline ends. Germline CDR1 MRHNA, CDR2 SNTAGT. CDR3 sequence reads: CASSEGPGVAKNIQYF. For the CDR3, the DNA is TGTGCCAGCAGTGAGGGGCCGGGCGTAGCCAAAAACATTCAGTACTTC.

This clone was picked up a small number of times. A junction boundary mismatches the germline segment, possibly from a read error. This chain uses TRBV11-2 with TRBJ1-4; D ambiguous. Germline CDR1 SGHAT, CDR2 FQNNGV. The CDR3 runs to 16 residues. This CDR3 reads CASSIDPSAGNEKLFF. The CDR3 DNA sequence: TGTGCCAGCAGCATAGACCCCAGCGCTGGAAATGAAAAACTGTTTTTT.

The gene calls are TRBV28 and TRBJ2-7; TRBD2 matches 12 bases. Trimming cost V 1 base and J 3 bases; bases outside gene matches: 10. The CDR3 spans 18 residues. Germline values: CDR1 MDHEN, CDR2 SYDVKM. Here the CDR3 reads CASSLFSSGRALVYEQYF. The CDR3 nucleotides are TGTGCCAGCAGTTTATTTTCTAGCGGGAGGGCCTTGGTCTACGAGCAGTACTTC.

Of note for this clone: At one end, the junction sequence differs from germline, possibly due to a read error. The gene calls are TRBV2 and TRBJ2-1, with D tentatively TRBD1 (6 bases). Germline-derived CDR1 and CDR2 are SNHLY and FYNNEI. The length of the CDR3 is 13 residues. CDR3 sequence reads: CDSSVWGLNEQFF. The CDR3 DNA reads as TGTGACAGCAGTGTTTGGGGGCTGAATGAGCAGTTCTTC.

This chain connects TRBV29-1 to TRBJ1-3, with a possible D match to TRBD1 (6 bases). The CDR3 is made up of 14 amino acids. V was clipped by 7 bases and J by 2 bases, with 15 bases between them. Germline CDR1 SQVTM, CDR2 ANQGSEA. The CDR3 bases are TGCAGCGGCGGACGGGGGGGCACTGGAAACACCATATATTTT. It yields the protein CSGGRGGTGNTIYF.

The chain has TRBV28 and TRBJ2-3, with D possibly matching TRBD2 (7 bases). V lost 3 bases and J 2 bases, leaving 12 bases between the germline ends. The length of the CDR3 is 15 residues. CDR1 and CDR2 from the germline V gene are MDHEN and SYDVKM. In DNA form, the CDR3 reads TGTGCCAGCAGTTTCGGGGGGACAATCACAGATACGCAGTATTTT. This sequence encodes CASSFGGTITDTQYF.

This clone was seen just once. The V call is TRBV27, the J call TRBJ1-6; no definite D call. This CDR3 spans 16 amino acids. CDR1 and CDR2 from the germline V gene are MNHEY and SMNVEV (reference sequence). Trimming took 9 bases from V and 4 from J, leaving 19 bases between them. The CDR3 nucleotides are TGTGCCAGTCACCCGGGCGGGGTGCTGTATAATTCACCCCTCCACTTT. Translating gives CASHPGGVLYNSPLHF.

V usage is TRBV2 and J usage is TRBJ1-1; D uncertain. Germline V gene sequence: CDR1 SNHLY, CDR2 FYNNEI. V dropped 6 bases and J dropped 8 bases, with 10 bases sitting between them. This CDR3 is built from 11 residues. This CDR3 is CASRSGNEAFF. DNA of the CDR3: TGTGCCAGCAGAAGCGGGAACGAAGCTTTCTTT.

The J gene is TRBJ2-7, the V gene TRBV7-9, with D possibly TRBD1 on 6 matching bases. The CDR3 covers 13 residues. Trimming pared 5 bases from V and 6 bases from J, leaving 14 bases between. CDR1 and CDR2 from the germline V gene are SEHNR and FQNEAQ (reference sequence). The CDR3 DNA sequence: TGTGCCAGCAGCGGGGGAACAGGGCGCGAGCAGTACTTC. Protein sequence: CASSGGTGREQYF. The full variable domain, rest sourced from reference TRBV7-9 and TRBJ2-7, is DTGVSQNPRHKITKRGQNVTFRCDPISEHNRLYWYRQTLGQGPEFLTYFQNEAQLEKSRLLSDRFSAERPKGSFSTLEIQRTEQGDSAMYLCASSGGTGREQYFGPGTRLTVT.

This clone was observed a few times. The chain employs TRBV9 and TRBJ2-2, with D tentatively TRBD2 (6 bases). CDR3 length: 16 amino acids. Trimming cost V 3 bases and J 1 base, with 13 bases left between them. Germline V CDR1 and CDR2: SGDLS, YYNGEE. The CDR3 region has the DNA TGTGCCAGCAGCGGAAGAGCGGGTCAGAACACCGGGGAGCTGTTTTTT. This codes for CASSGRAGQNTGELFF.

The CDR3 DNA sequence: TGTGCCAGCAGCTTACGCGACGGGACTTCCTACGAGCAGTACTTC. Translating it yields CASSLRDGTSYEQYF. The V call is TRBV7-2, the J call TRBJ2-7; tentatively, D is TRBD2 (6 bases). Trimming took 2 bases from V and 1 from J, leaving 12 bases between them. This CDR3 comprises 15 residues. CDR1 is SGHTA and CDR2 is FQGNSA in the germline V gene. Full variable domain (remainder filled in from reference TRBV7-2 and TRBJ2-7): GAGVSQSPSNKVTEKGKDVELRCDPISGHTALYWYRQSLGQGLEFLIYFQGNSAPDKSGLPSDRFSAERTGGSVSTLTIQRTQQEDSAVYLCASSLRDGTSYEQYFGPGTRLTVT.

The CDR3 loop reads CASSQDWSSGNYEQYF. In DNA, the CDR3 is TGCGCCAGCAGCCAAGATTGGAGTTCCGGAAATTACGAGCAGTACTTC. The chain uses TRBV4-3 and TRBJ2-7, with no clear D. The length of the CDR3 is 16 residues. Per germline, CDR1 LGHNA and CDR2 YSLEER. Trimming stripped 0 bases from V and 4 bases from J, with 16 bases between.

This clone appeared once. The rearrangement uses TRBV7-9 and TRBJ2-1; 9 bases are a match to TRBD1. CDR3 length: 15 amino acids. Germline CDR1 and CDR2: SEHNR and FQNEAQ (reference sequence). Trimming removed 3 bases from V and 8 bases from J; junction bases left unmatched: 8. DNA for the CDR3: TGTGCCAGCAGCTTGCCGGGACAGGGTTATTATGAGCAGTTCTTC. It specifies CASSLPGQGYYEQFF.

The chain couples TRBV27 to TRBJ1-2, with unresolved D. The CDR3 sequence is 15 residues long. The ends were cut back, 6 bases at V and 1 base at J, with 15 bases in the middle. Germline CDR1 is MNHEY and CDR2 is SMNVEV (reference sequence). The chain's CDR3 is CASSPMERDNYGYTF. The CDR3 DNA is TGTGCCAGCAGCCCCATGGAGAGGGATAACTATGGCTACACCTTC.

The chain employs TRBV27 and TRBJ1-6; TRBD1 is a possible D gene (6 bases). Germline-derived CDR1 and CDR2 are MNHEY and SMNVEV (reference sequence). V shed 10 bases and J shed 9 bases, with 19 bases lying between them. This CDR3 region has 14 residues. The CDR3 here is CATLRQVLRSPLHF. The CDR3 coding sequence is TGTGCCACCCTCCGACAGGTCCTTCGTTCACCCCTCCACTTT.

The V and J genes are TRBV6-4 and TRBJ1-1; 8 bases fit TRBD1. Looked up from germline, CDR1 is MRHNA and CDR2 is SNTAGT. After removal of 2 bases from V and 7 bases from J, the junction contained 0 bases not matched to a gene. The CDR3 runs to 12 residues. The chain's CDR3 is CASSDGTGEAFF. CDR3 nucleotide sequence: TGTGCCAGCAGTGACGGGACAGGTGAAGCTTTCTTT.

The chain couples TRBV13 to TRBJ2-1, with 10 bases lining up with TRBD2. Germline V CDR1 and CDR2: PRHDT, FYEKMQ (reference sequence). The CDR3 totals 16 residues. V dropped 5 bases and J dropped 0; count of bases not matched to a gene: 4. The CDR3 DNA follows: TGTGCCAGCAGCCGGACTAGCGGTAGCTCCTACAATGAGCAGTTCTTC. As protein: CASSRTSGSSYNEQFF.

The chain is built from TRBV19 and TRBJ2-1, with a weak D call TRBD1 (6 bases). V lost 4 bases to trimming and J lost 2 bases, with 12 bases between them. This CDR3 spans 15 amino acids. The V gene's germline CDR1 is LNHDA and CDR2 SQIVND (reference sequence). CDR3 protein: CASSTRTAAYNEQFF. The DNA of the CDR3 is TGTGCCAGTAGTACCCGGACAGCCGCCTACAATGAGCAGTTCTTC.

The CDR3 reads CASSWTGKHRYEQYF. DNA for the CDR3: TGTGCCAGCAGTTGGACAGGAAAACACCGCTACGAGCAGTACTTC. J is TRBJ2-7 and V is TRBV27; TRBD1 matches 7 bases. V dropped 4 bases and J dropped 3; count of bases not matched to a gene: 9. In germline, CDR1 is MNHEY, CDR2 SMNVEV (reference sequence). The CDR3 contains 15 residues.

In the case of this clone: Its ends do not fully match the called genes, so a read error is possible. The rearrangement joins TRBV7-7 to TRBJ2-3; 10 positions match TRBD1. The germline V gene encodes CDR1 SSHAT and CDR2 FNYEAQ (reference sequence). The CDR3 has 14 residues. CDR3: CASSRDRGADTQYF. The CDR3 coding sequence is TGTGCTAGCAGCCGGGACAGGGGAGCAGATACGCAGTATTTT.

The V gene is TRBV5-1, the J gene TRBJ2-1; no clear D gene. Trimming took off 4 bases at V and 1 base at J, with 9 bases between the two ends. This CDR3 is built from 14 residues. The germline V gene encodes CDR1 SGHRS and CDR2 YFSETQ. For the CDR3, the DNA is TGCGCCAGCAGCCCCCCCCCGTCCTACAATGAGCAGTTCTTC. Translated: CASSPPPSYNEQFF.